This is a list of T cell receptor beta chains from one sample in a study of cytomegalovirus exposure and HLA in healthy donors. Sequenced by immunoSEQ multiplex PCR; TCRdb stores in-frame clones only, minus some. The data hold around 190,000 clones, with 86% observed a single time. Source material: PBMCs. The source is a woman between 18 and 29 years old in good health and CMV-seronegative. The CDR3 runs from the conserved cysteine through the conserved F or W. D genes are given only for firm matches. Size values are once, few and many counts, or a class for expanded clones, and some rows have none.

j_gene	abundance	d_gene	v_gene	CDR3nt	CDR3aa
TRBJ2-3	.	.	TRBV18	TGTGCCAGCTCACCACCGGGGCGGCCCTTGATCAGCACAGATACGCAGTATTTT	CASSPPGRPLISTDTQYF
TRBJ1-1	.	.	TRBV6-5	TGTGCCAGCAGCACAAAGCGGCTCACTGAAGCTTTCTTT	CASSTKRLTEAFF
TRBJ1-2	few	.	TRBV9	TGTGCCAGCAGCGTGCAACATCTTAACTATGGCTACACCTTC	CASSVQHLNYGYTF
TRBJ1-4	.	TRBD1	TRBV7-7	TGTGCCAGCAGCCACGGGACAGGGGTAGGAGAAAAACTGTTTTTT	CASSHGTGVGEKLFF
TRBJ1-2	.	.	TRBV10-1	TGCGCCAGCCCGAGCTGGACAAGGGGCTACACCTTC	CASPSWTRGYTF
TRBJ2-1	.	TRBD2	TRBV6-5	TGTGCCAGCAGTCAAATTAGCGGGGAGCAGTTCTTC	CASSQISGEQFF
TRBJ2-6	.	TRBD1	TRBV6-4	TGTGCCAGCAAGCGGACAGGGAGTTTTGACGGGGCCAACGTCCTGACTTTC	CASKRTGSFDGANVLTF
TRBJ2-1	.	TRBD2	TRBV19	TGTGCCAGTAGGGCTAGCGGGAACAATGAGCAGTTCTTC	CASRASGNNEQFF
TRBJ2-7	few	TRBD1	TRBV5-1	TGCGCCAGCAGCTTGGGGGACAGGGGATACGAGCAGTACTTC	CASSLGDRGYEQYF
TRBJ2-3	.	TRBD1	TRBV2	TGTGCCAGCAGTCCTGACAGGGTTATGATGAATACGCAGTATTTT	CASSPDRVMMNTQYF
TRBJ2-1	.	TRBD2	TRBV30	TGTGCCTGGAGTGCATCTACGGGAGGGTTGGAGCAGTTCTTC	CAWSASTGGLEQFF
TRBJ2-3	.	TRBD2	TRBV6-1	TGTGCCAGCAGTGAACAATTAGCGGGGACAGATACGCAGTATTTT	CASSEQLAGTDTQYF
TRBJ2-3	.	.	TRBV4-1	TGCGCCAGCAGAAACAGGGGCACAGATACGCAGTATTTT	CASRNRGTDTQYF
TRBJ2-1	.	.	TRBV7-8	TGTGCCAGCAGCTTCAATAGCGGCAGCTCCTACAATGAGCAGTTCTTC	CASSFNSGSSYNEQFF
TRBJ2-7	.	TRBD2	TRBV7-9	TGTGCCAGCAGCTTAGGTGGACTAGCGGGAGGCGAGCAGTACTTC	CASSLGGLAGGEQYF
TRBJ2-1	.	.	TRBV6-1	TGTGCCAGCAGTCGCCGGGGAGAAAATGAGCAGTTCTTC	CASSRRGENEQFF
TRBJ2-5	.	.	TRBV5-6	TGTGCCAGCAGCTTGGAGCGTGATCCGAGGCGGGGATGGGAGACCCAGTACTTC	CASSLERDPRRGWETQYF
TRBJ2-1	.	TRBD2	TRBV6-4	TGTGCCAGCAGTAAGGAGACTAGCGCTTACAATGAGCAGTTCTTC	CASSKETSAYNEQFF
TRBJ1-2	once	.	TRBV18	TGTGCCAGCTCACCACGGAACAGGGCGGACTATGGCTACACCTTC	CASSPRNRADYGYTF
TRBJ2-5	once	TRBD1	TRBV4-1	TGCGCCAGCAGCCGTACAGGGGGAGAGACCCAGTACTTC	CASSRTGGETQYF
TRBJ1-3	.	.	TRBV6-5	TGTGCCAGCAGACAGGGAGCGGAAAACACCATATATTTT	CASRQGAENTIYF
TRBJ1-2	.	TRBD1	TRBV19	TGTGCCAGTAGTATGCAGGGGGCGAGCTATGGCTACACCTTC	CASSMQGASYGYTF
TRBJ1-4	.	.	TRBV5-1	TGCGCCAGCAGCTCAGCGAGGGAGTCTAATGAAAAACTGTTTTTT	CASSSARESNEKLFF
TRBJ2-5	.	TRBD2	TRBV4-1	TGCGCCAGCAGCCCAAGACTAGCGGGGGGGCAAGAGACCCAGTACTTC	CASSPRLAGGQETQYF
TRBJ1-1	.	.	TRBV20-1	TGCAGTGCTAGCAGGGTTTACGGAGCTTTCTTT	CSASRVYGAFF
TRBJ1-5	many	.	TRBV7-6	TGTGCCAGCAGCTTAGATTTAGGCAATCAGCCCCAGCATTTT	CASSLDLGNQPQHF
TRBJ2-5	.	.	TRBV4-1	TGCGCCAGCAGCCTCCAAGATTTTGGAGGCGAATCGCAGACCCAGTACTTC	CASSLQDFGGESQTQYF
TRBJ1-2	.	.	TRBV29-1	TGCAGCGTTGGCCCTTATCGACAGCGCTATGGCTACACCTTC	CSVGPYRQRYGYTF
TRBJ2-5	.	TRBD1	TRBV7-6	TGTGCCAGCAGCCCAGGGACAGGGGCAGGACTCCAAGAGACCCAGTACTTC	CASSPGTGAGLQETQYF
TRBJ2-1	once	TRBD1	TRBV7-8	TGTGCCAGCAGCTCCCAAGGACAGGGACGACAATTCTTC	CASSSQGQGRQFF
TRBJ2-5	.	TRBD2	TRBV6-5	TGTGCCAGCAGGGGACTAGCCCAAGAGACCCAGTACTTC	CASRGLAQETQYF
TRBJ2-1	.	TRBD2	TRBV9	TGTGCCAGCAGCGTATACAGCGGGAGTACCGACAATGAGCAGTTCTTC	CASSVYSGSTDNEQFF
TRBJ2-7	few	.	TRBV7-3	TGTGCCAGCAGCTTAGGACGGGAGAACATCTACGAGCAGTACTTC	CASSLGRENIYEQYF
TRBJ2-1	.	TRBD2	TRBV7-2	TGTGCCAGCAGCTCTTCTAGCGGGGGGCGGGGTGAGCAGTTCTTC	CASSSSSGGRGEQFF
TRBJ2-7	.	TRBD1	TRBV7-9	TGTGCCAGCAGCCATGAGTACGGGACAGCCTACGAGCAGTACTTC	CASSHEYGTAYEQYF
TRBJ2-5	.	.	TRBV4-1	TGCGCCAGCAGCCAAGATCGGGGGGCGGGGGAGACCCAGTACTTC	CASSQDRGAGETQYF
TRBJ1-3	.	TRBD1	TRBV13	TGTGCCAGCAGCACGGGACAGTGGGGAAACACCATATATTTT	CASSTGQWGNTIYF
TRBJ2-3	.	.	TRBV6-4	TGTGCCAGCAGTGTTGACAGCCGCCCTACAGATACGCAGTATTTT	CASSVDSRPTDTQYF
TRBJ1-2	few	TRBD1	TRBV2	TGTGCCAGCAGTGAAGCGGGACAGCGCTGCACCTTC	CASSEAGQRCTF
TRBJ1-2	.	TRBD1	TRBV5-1	TGCGCCAGCAGCTTGGCTGTTACGTGGGACAGGTGGGGACAGGGGATGATTGGCTACACCTTC	CASSLAVTWDRWGQGMIGYTF
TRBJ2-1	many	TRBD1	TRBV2	TGTGCCAGCAGTGTTCGACAGGGGCGGTACAATGAGCAGTTCTTC	CASSVRQGRYNEQFF
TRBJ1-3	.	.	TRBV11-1	TGTGCCAGCAGCCCGACATCGGACACCATATATTTT	CASSPTSDTIYF
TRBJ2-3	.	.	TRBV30	TGTGCCTGGAGTGTACGGGATACGCAGTATTTT	CAWSVRDTQYF
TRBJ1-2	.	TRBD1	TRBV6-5	TGTGCCAGCAGTTACTCTTCCGGGACAGGGTTTGGCTACACCTTC	CASSYSSGTGFGYTF
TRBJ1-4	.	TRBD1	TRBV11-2	TGTGCCAGCAGGGACACTACAGGGGAACGGGGCCTTGGAAAACTGTTTTTT	CASRDTTGERGLGKLFF
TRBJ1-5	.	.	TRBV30	TGTGCCTGGGGGACAAAGGTACCGTATAGCAATCAGCCCCAGCATTTT	CAWGTKVPYSNQPQHF
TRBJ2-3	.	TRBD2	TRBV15	TGTGCCACCAGCAGGGGGCGGGAGACGTCGCAGTATTTT	CATSRGRETSQYF
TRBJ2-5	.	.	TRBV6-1	TGTGCCAGCAGTGAAGCCTCTTGGGGGGGGGCCCCCCGGGAGACCCAGTACTTC	CASSEASWGGAPRETQYF
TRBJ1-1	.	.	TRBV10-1	TGCGCCAGCAGTGAGAGACCGGGAGAGAACACTGAAGCTTTCTTT	CASSERPGENTEAFF
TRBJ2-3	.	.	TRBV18	TGTGCCAGCTCACCGCGTGCCGATACGCAGTATTTT	CASSPRADTQYF
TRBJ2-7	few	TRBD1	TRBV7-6	TGTGCCAGCAGCCCGAGACAGGGCTCCTCCTACGAGCAGTACTTC	CASSPRQGSSYEQYF
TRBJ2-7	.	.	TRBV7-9	TGTGCCAGCAGCTTGTGGACCGACTATAGCTCCTACGAGCAGTACTTC	CASSLWTDYSSYEQYF
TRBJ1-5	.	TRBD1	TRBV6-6	TGTGCGGCAGGGGGCAGCAATCAGCCCCAGCATTTT	CAAGGSNQPQHF
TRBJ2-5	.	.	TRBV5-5	TGTGCCAGCAGCTCGGACAGCCAAGGGACCCAGTACTTC	CASSSDSQGTQYF
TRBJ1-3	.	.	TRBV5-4	TGTGCCAGCAGCGCGGGGGGGAGACCTTTTGGAAACACCATATATTTT	CASSAGGRPFGNTIYF
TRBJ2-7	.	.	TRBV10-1	TGCGCCAGCAGTGAGACTAGTTTAACCGAGCAGTACTTC	CASSETSLTEQYF
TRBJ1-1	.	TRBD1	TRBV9	TGTGCCAGCACCCCTGACAGGGCGAACACTGAAGCTTTCTTT	CASTPDRANTEAFF
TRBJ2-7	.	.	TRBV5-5	TGTGCCAGCAGCCTCGGTCGTATAGCCTACGAGCAGTACTTC	CASSLGRIAYEQYF
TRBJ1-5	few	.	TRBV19	TGTGCCAGTAAACGGGGAACGGGACAACGTAATCAGCCCCAGCATTTT	CASKRGTGQRNQPQHF